These T cell receptor beta chains were read from a single sample in a study of T cell clonotyping in hematopoietic cell transplantation. Sequencing was performed with immunoSEQ multiplex PCR; in TCRdb, only in-frame clones are kept and a portion is missing. In the table there are 28,000 or so clones, approximately 95% of which are singletons. The specimen was peripheral blood mononuclear cells. These receptor sequences come from a man in his fifties in good health. Some clones in this sample may be carry-over from other donors' samples. The CDR3 runs from the conserved cysteine through the conserved F or W. Each record gives: CDR3 protein, V gene.

cdr3_aa: CASSVGQGIVANEKLFF
v_call: TRBV5-1

cdr3_aa: CASSFRATDTEAFF
v_call: TRBV11-2

cdr3_aa: CASSLRLAGGSDTQYF
v_call: TRBV7-2

cdr3_aa: CASKVGQGYGYTF
v_call: TRBV2

cdr3_aa: CASSINGNNSPLHF
v_call: TRBV19

cdr3_aa: CASSAGRTQVF
v_call: TRBV7-7

cdr3_aa: CASSFGQGVGYEQYF
v_call: TRBV19

cdr3_aa: CASSFGQGARTDTQYF
v_call: TRBV5-1

cdr3_aa: CASRDGGNQPQHF
v_call: TRBV2

cdr3_aa: CASSLTTSNYGYTF
v_call: TRBV11-2

cdr3_aa: CSVPASGGAGDTQYF
v_call: TRBV29-1

cdr3_aa: CASSADMLGDRPPYGYTF
v_call: TRBV9

cdr3_aa: CASSPTWEDLVNYGYTF
v_call: TRBV2

cdr3_aa: CASSTGLMNTEAFF
v_call: TRBV28

cdr3_aa: CASSYSYRGPQPQHF
v_call: TRBV6-5

cdr3_aa: CASSRTESANYGYTF
v_call: TRBV6-5

cdr3_aa: CASSLSRGDEQYF
v_call: TRBV27

cdr3_aa: CASSLLGRANQPQHF
v_call: TRBV28

cdr3_aa: CSAQGQYLYGYTF
v_call: TRBV29-1

cdr3_aa: CASSPAGGPSYEQYF
v_call: TRBV6-6

cdr3_aa: CAISADTTDTQYF
v_call: TRBV10-3

cdr3_aa: CASSEQFYEQYF
v_call: TRBV2

cdr3_aa: CSPTGEAFF
v_call: TRBV20-1

cdr3_aa: CASSRLFSRASAQYF
v_call: TRBV7-9

cdr3_aa: CASTQAVGSPLHF
v_call: TRBV6-5

cdr3_aa: CASSQRQGWTEAFF
v_call: TRBV18

cdr3_aa: CASSGPAGRFSNQPQHF
v_call: TRBV6-1

cdr3_aa: CASSLDRKHYGYTF
v_call: TRBV5-4

cdr3_aa: CASSESTNYGYTF
v_call: TRBV2

cdr3_aa: CASTTPGQQETQYF
v_call: TRBV28

cdr3_aa: CASSDRGDRGYTF
v_call: TRBV6-1

cdr3_aa: CAWEAGPARNTIYF
v_call: TRBV30

cdr3_aa: CASRLIAGSGNTIYF
v_call: TRBV7-9

cdr3_aa: CASGGAAVILGYTF
v_call: TRBV7-2

cdr3_aa: CASSPPGLAGDNEQFF
v_call: TRBV18

cdr3_aa: CASSYGTGAGNTIYF
v_call: TRBV5-8